These 7 T cell receptor beta chains came from one sample sequenced in a study of blood T cell repertoires in COVID-19. Measured with immunoSEQ multiplex PCR; TCRdb has only the in-frame clones, and not every one. The table lists around 76,000 clones, 80% of them singletons. Sequencing used peripheral blood. These receptors all stem from a man aged 50 to 60 with COVID-19, enrolled during active disease.

The V and J genes are TRBV19 and TRBJ2-3; 12 nucleotides align to TRBD2. The CDR3 runs 16 residues. Germline values: CDR1 LNHDA, CDR2 SQIVND (reference sequence). The V gene end was trimmed by 4 bases and the J gene end by 3 bases; junction bases not matched to a gene: 5. CDR3 residues: CASSRGLAGWTDTQYF. DNA for the CDR3: TGTGCCAGTAGTAGGGGACTAGCGGGTTGGACAGATACGCAGTATTTT.

The rearrangement uses TRBV18 and TRBJ1-5; a possible D gene is TRBD1 (6 bases). Trimming cost V 4 bases and J 6 bases, with 13 bases left between them. This CDR3 spans 14 amino acids. Germline CDR1 and CDR2: KGHSH and LQKENI. The CDR3 spells CASSQDSSVQPQHF. CDR3 nucleotide sequence: TGTGCCAGCTCACAGGACAGTTCGGTTCAGCCCCAGCATTTT. The whole variable domain, filled in from reference TRBV18 and TRBJ1-5, reads NAGVMQNPRHLVRRRGQEARLRCSPMKGHSHVYWYRQLPEEGLKFMVYLQKENIIDESGMPKERFSAEFPKEGPSILRIQQVVRGDSAAYFCASSQDSSVQPQHFGDGTRLSIL.

The table lists this clone with a few counts. The chain employs TRBV28 and TRBJ2-7; D unresolved. The V end was cut by 6 bases, the J end by 5 bases, with 17 bases between. CDR1 is MDHEN, CDR2 SYDVKM, per germline. This CDR3 contains 14 residues. In nucleotides, the CDR3 is TGTGCCAGCAGCTCTCCCGTCCCTTCCGACGAGCAGTACTTC. Translated: CASSSPVPSDEQYF.

This clone was counted once. The chain links TRBV10-3 to TRBJ2-3; the match to TRBD2 covers 7 bases. The CDR3 runs 16 residues. V trimming: 2 bases; J trimming: 2 bases; junction bases outside the gene matches: 7. The germline V gene encodes CDR1 ENHRY and CDR2 SYGVKD. The CDR3 region is CAISEAGGGLTDTQYF. CDR3 in DNA: TGTGCCATCAGTGAGGCGGGCGGGGGACTCACAGATACGCAGTATTTT.

The chain carries TRBV6-5 and TRBJ1-1, with 9 bases matching TRBD1. The length of the CDR3 is 14 residues. Germline lookup yields CDR1 MNHEY and CDR2 SVGAGI. With V trimmed by 6 bases and J by 5 bases, 7 bases remained unmatched. CDR3 sequence (DNA): TGTGCCAGCAGCCACAGGGGGCACCGGACTGAAGCTTTCTTT. Translating gives CASSHRGHRTEAFF.

V and J are TRBV30 and TRBJ2-5, with 10 positions matching TRBD2. The CDR3 runs to 14 residues. Germline V lookup: CDR1 GTSNPN, CDR2 SVGIG (reference sequence). V lost 4 bases to trimming and J lost 5 bases; unmatched junction nucleotides: 7. CDR3: CAWTLASGSETQYF. In nucleotides, the CDR3 is TGTGCCTGGACATTAGCTAGCGGGAGTGAGACCCAGTACTTC.

The genes are TRBV19 and TRBJ1-2; tentative D call: TRBD1 (5 bases). The CDR3 is made up of 11 amino acids. Per germline, CDR1 LNHDA and CDR2 SQIVND (reference sequence). Trimming stripped 4 bases from V and 13 bases from J, with 13 bases between. The CDR3 sequence is CASSNRRGPTF. The CDR3 bases are TGTGCCAGTAGTAACCGGCGGGGCCCCACCTTC.